Below are 29 T cell receptor beta chains sequenced from a single sample in a study of cytomegalovirus exposure and HLA in healthy donors. It was with 60 Vbeta and 13 Jbeta primers that the PCR ran. TCRdb's table, derived via immunoSEQ multiplex PCR, lists solely in-frame clones and lacks some. The data show roughly 160,000 clones, roughly 75% seen once. Sequencing input: PBMCs. The receptors shown here come from a woman between 50 and 59 years old in good health and CMV-seropositive.

In its sample, this clone was seen a few times. The chain links TRBV7-8 to TRBJ2-1; no clear D gene. This CDR3 has 11 residues. Trimming removed 4 bases from V and 8 bases from J, with 6 bases in between. The germline CDR1 and CDR2 sequences are SGHVS and FQNEAQ. The CDR3 bases are TGTGCCAGCAGCTACCCGGATGAGCAGTTCTTC. Translated: CASSYPDEQFF.

This chain joins TRBV7-2 and TRBJ2-7; 8 positions agree with TRBD2. CDR1 SGHTA and CDR2 FQGNSA come from the germline V gene. The V segment lost 2 bases and the J segment 5 bases; nucleotides outside the gene matches: 8. The CDR3 length is 15 residues. CDR3 sequence reads: CASSLNKRENHEQYF. The DNA for the CDR3 is TGTGCCAGCAGCTTAAACAAGCGGGAGAACCACGAGCAGTACTTC.

The rearrangement joins TRBV6-1 to TRBJ2-1, with 9 bases that match TRBD1. Trimming took 1 base from V and 4 from J; bases not matched to a gene: 8. Per the germline V gene, CDR1 is MNHNS and CDR2 is SASEGT. The CDR3 spans 17 residues. CDR3 region: CASSEDGTGSIYNEQFF. DNA for the CDR3: TGTGCCAGCAGTGAAGACGGGACAGGGTCAATTTACAATGAGCAGTTCTTC.

The chain carries TRBV29-1 and TRBJ2-7, with TRBD1 matching over 7 bases. This CDR3 contains 15 residues. Germline V gene data show CDR1 as SQVTM and CDR2 as ANQGSEA. Trimming took 6 bases from V and 1 from J; bases not matched to a gene: 12. CDR3 residues: CSVAPRTGLSYEQYF. As DNA, the CDR3 is TGCAGCGTCGCCCCCCGGACAGGTCTATCCTACGAGCAGTACTTC.

The genes are TRBV9 and TRBJ2-7; the match to TRBD2 covers 10 bases. The V and J ends lost 2 bases and 2 bases, in that order; junction bases with no gene match: 4. This CDR3 is 15 amino acids long. Germline V CDR1 and CDR2: SGDLS, YYNGEE. CDR3 region: CASSVSSGSPYEQYF. The DNA for the CDR3 is TGTGCCAGCAGCGTGTCTAGCGGGAGCCCCTACGAGCAGTACTTC.

The chain combines TRBV7-9 with TRBJ1-2; no clear D. The CDR3 is 12 amino acids. V was shortened by 5 bases and J by 11 bases, with 15 bases between the two germline ends. CDR1 SEHNR and CDR2 FQNEAQ come from the germline V gene (reference sequence). The CDR3 sequence: CASSIQTERYTF. The DNA for the CDR3 is TGTGCCAGCAGCATCCAGACGGAGAGGTACACCTTC. Supplemented by reference TRBV7-9 and TRBJ1-2, the full variable domain reads DTGVSQNPRHKITKRGQNVTFRCDPISEHNRLYWYRQTLGQGPEFLTYFQNEAQLEKSRLLSDRFSAERPKGSFSTLEIQRTEQGDSAMYLCASSIQTERYTFGSGTRLTVV.

This clone was counted only a few times. The J gene is TRBJ1-5, the V gene TRBV28, with TRBD1 as a possible D gene (5 bases). CDR1 and CDR2 from the germline V gene are MDHEN and SYDVKM. V lost 7 bases and J lost 7, with 20 bases in between. The CDR3 contains 15 residues. The CDR3 DNA reads TGTGCCAGCACCATACCCCGCCAGGGAGGCCAGCCCCAGCATTTT. Its translation: CASTIPRQGGQPQHF.

The chain links TRBV7-2 to TRBJ2-4, with D maybe TRBD1 (5 bases). Germline V gene data show CDR1 as SGHTA and CDR2 as FQGNSA. The length of the CDR3 is 12 residues. The ends were cut back, 1 base at V and 14 bases at J, with 12 bases in the middle. DNA for the CDR3: TGTGCCAGCAGCTTAGTGCAGGGAATGAAGTACTTC. Its protein is CASSLVQGMKYF.

The V call is TRBV5-1, the J call TRBJ2-7; tentatively, D is TRBD2 (6 bases). CDR1 is SGHRS, CDR2 YFSETQ, per germline. The CDR3 runs 13 residues. The germline V and J ends were trimmed by 0 bases and 3 bases, with 7 bases remaining between them. For the CDR3, the DNA is TGCGCCAGCAGCTTGGGACTAGACTACGAGCAGTACTTC. Amino acids: CASSLGLDYEQYF.

The chain employs TRBV27 and TRBJ2-5; tentatively, D is TRBD1 (6 bases). The DNA end favors TRBJ2-7, so the J call may be wrong. This CDR3 is built from 14 residues. Looked up from germline, CDR1 is MNHEY and CDR2 is SMNVEV (reference sequence). The CDR3 bases are TGTGCCAGCAGGGACCCAGGGGCCAGCTACGAGCAGTACTTC. Protein: CASRDPGASYEQYF.

This clone was observed once. The CDR3 sequence is CASSLGLAGGPSSTQYF. The CDR3 region has the DNA TGCGCCAGCAGCTTGGGGCTAGCGGGGGGGCCCTCATCCACCCAGTACTTC. The chain carries TRBV5-1 and TRBJ2-5, with 12 nucleotides matching TRBD2. The CDR3 spans 17 residues. Trimming took 0 bases from V and 8 from J; bases not matched to a gene: 11. In germline, CDR1 is SGHRS, CDR2 YFSETQ. Variable domain in full (rest from reference TRBV5-1 and TRBJ2-5): KAGVTQTPRYLIKTRGQQVTLSCSPISGHRSVSWYQQTPGQGLQFLFEYFSETQRNKGNFPGRFSGRQFSNSRSEMNVSTLELGDSALYLCASSLGLAGGPSSTQYFGPGTRLLVL.

This clone has a handful of counts. V and J are TRBV4-3 and TRBJ1-6, with unresolved D. The CDR3 contains 14 residues. Looked up from germline, CDR1 is LGHNA and CDR2 is YSLEER. Trimming shortened V by 4 bases and J by 9 bases, and 13 bases separated the two germline ends. The CDR3: CASSPGGESSPLHF. CDR3 nucleotide sequence: TGCGCCAGCAGCCCCGGCGGGGAAAGTTCACCCCTCCACTTT.

The chain links TRBV30 to TRBJ2-2, with D possibly being TRBD2 (5 bases). The V gene lost 2 bases and the J gene lost 5 bases, with 12 bases spanning the gap. Germline loops: CDR1 GTSNPN, CDR2 SVGIG (reference sequence). The CDR3 totals 14 residues. The CDR3 DNA sequence: TGTGCCTGGAGTTCGGGGTTCGGGACCGGGGAGCTGTTTTTT. Its protein is CAWSSGFGTGELFF.

This clone was detected a few times. The chain couples TRBV19 to TRBJ1-1, with D maybe TRBD1 (5 bases). Germline assignment: CDR1 LNHDA and CDR2 SQIVND (reference sequence). Trimming took off 2 bases at V and 1 base at J, with 8 bases between the two ends. The CDR3 consists of 14 residues. CDR3 bases: TGTGCCAGTAGTATAATGACAGCGAACACTGAAGCTTTCTTT. Its translation: CASSIMTANTEAFF.

The rearrangement joins TRBV7-2 to TRBJ1-3; D not certain. The CDR3 runs 15 residues. Trimming left V 5 bases short and J 4 bases short, with 15 bases between. Looked up from germline, CDR1 is SGHTA and CDR2 is FQGNSA. The CDR3 sequence: CASSRTWARGNTIYF. DNA of the CDR3: TGTGCCAGCAGCCGCACGTGGGCGCGAGGAAACACCATATATTTT.

The J gene is TRBJ1-2, the V gene TRBV9; D not resolved. V was shortened by 0 bases and J by 6 bases, with 12 bases between the two germline ends. The CDR3 length is 14 residues. Germline CDR1 reads SGDLS; CDR2 reads YYNGEE. CDR3 sequence: CASSVGQAPNGYTF. The CDR3, as DNA: TGTGCCAGCAGCGTAGGGCAAGCGCCGAATGGCTACACCTTC.

This clone turned up a few times. The chain recombines TRBV28 with TRBJ2-4; 9 bases agree with TRBD1. The CDR3 sequence is 16 residues long. Losses at the gene ends were 6 bases for V and 4 bases for J; bases not matched to a gene: 10. Per germline, CDR1 MDHEN and CDR2 SYDVKM. The CDR3 region is CASRVQGASGKNIQYF. The DNA of the CDR3 is TGTGCCAGCAGGGTACAGGGGGCGAGTGGTAAAAACATTCAGTACTTC.

A single count supports this clone. The chain uses TRBV5-4 and TRBJ1-4, with TRBD1 identical over 9 bases. CDR1 and CDR2 (germline): SGHNT, YYREEE (reference sequence). Unmatched junction bases numbered 6, after V lost 5 bases and J lost 7 bases. The CDR3 runs 14 residues. The CDR3 here is CASRIQGASEKLFF. CDR3 DNA sequence: TGTGCCAGCAGAATACAGGGGGCTAGTGAAAAACTGTTTTTT.

The chain recombines TRBV7-9 with TRBJ1-2; TRBD1 aligns across 7 bases. With V trimmed by 5 bases and J by 2 bases, 11 bases remained unmatched. Germline values: CDR1 SEHNR, CDR2 FQNEAQ (reference sequence). The CDR3 is made up of 16 amino acids. CDR3 nucleotide sequence: TGTGCCAGCAGCCAATATCAGGACAGGCCGAACTATGGCTACACCTTC. Protein sequence: CASSQYQDRPNYGYTF.

This clone was counted a single time. CDR3 protein: CASSRTGNYGYTF. For the CDR3, the DNA is TGTGCCAGCAGTCGGACAGGGAACTATGGCTACACCTTC. The chain links TRBV6-5 to TRBJ1-2, with 8 positions matching TRBD1. The CDR3 covers 13 residues. The germline CDR1 and CDR2 sequences are MNHEY and SVGAGI. V shed 5 bases and J 2 bases; nucleotides not matched to a gene: 1.

The chain couples TRBV18 to TRBJ2-2, with a weak D call TRBD1 (6 bases). CDR1 is KGHSH, CDR2 LQKENI, per germline. The CDR3 extends over 17 amino acids. Between the trimmed V and J ends, which lost 1 base and 1 base, there was a span of 13 bases. Here the CDR3 reads CASSPRTPGQNTGELFF. The CDR3 DNA reads TGTGCCAGCTCACCACGGACGCCGGGACAGAACACCGGGGAGCTGTTTTTT.

The genes are TRBV7-2 and TRBJ2-6, with D uncertain. CDR1 is SGHTA and CDR2 is FQGNSA in the germline V gene. The CDR3 extends over 14 amino acids. V lost 4 bases and J lost 0, with 4 bases in between. CDR3 sequence reads: CASSSFSGANVLTF. The CDR3 nucleotides read TGTGCCAGCAGCTCCTTCTCTGGGGCCAACGTCCTGACTTTC.

On this clone: This same CDR3 is encoded by further DNA sequences in the sample. The chain uses TRBV2 and TRBJ2-7; the D is unclear. The germline V gene has CDR1 SNHLY and CDR2 FYNNEI. This CDR3 comprises 15 residues. Trimming removed 3 bases from V and 1 base from J, with 13 bases in between. CDR3 DNA sequence: TGTGCCAGCAGTGATCTCAGAGGTTATTCCTACGAGCAGTACTTC. Protein product: CASSDLRGYSYEQYF.

The V call is TRBV7-2, the J call TRBJ1-4; 8 bases agree with TRBD1. Germline assignment: CDR1 SGHTA and CDR2 FQGNSA. After removal of 7 bases from V and 3 bases from J, the junction contained 4 bases not matched to a gene. The CDR3 length is 14 residues. CDR3 bases: TGTGCCAGCAAAATGACAGGGGCTAATGAAAAACTGTTTTTT. It encodes CASKMTGANEKLFF.

The chain has TRBV9 and TRBJ1-2; tentative D call: TRBD1 (5 bases). V gave up 3 bases and J gave up 2 bases, with 14 bases separating them. CDR1 and CDR2 from the germline V gene are SGDLS and YYNGEE. The CDR3 length is 15 residues. The CDR3 is CASSAGPILNYGYTF. The CDR3, as DNA: TGTGCCAGCAGCGCAGGGCCGATACTAAACTATGGCTACACCTTC.

Regarding this clone: This sample also contains other DNA sequences that code for the same CDR3. The genes are TRBV30 and TRBJ1-5, with D maybe TRBD1 (6 bases). Germline assignment: CDR1 GTSNPN and CDR2 SVGIG (reference sequence). V lost 0 bases and J lost 7, with 7 bases in between. The CDR3 covers 12 residues. The DNA for the CDR3 is TGTGCCTGGAGTGTACAGGGCCAGCCCCAGCATTTT. Its translation is CAWSVQGQPQHF.

The chain joins TRBV27 to TRBJ2-7; a possible D gene is TRBD2 (6 bases). The CDR3 runs 15 residues. Germline CDR1 and CDR2: MNHEY and SMNVEV (reference sequence). Trimming cost V 6 bases and J 7 bases, with 22 bases left between them. CDR3 region: CASRSRPGVAWEQYF. Written as DNA, the CDR3 is TGTGCCAGCAGGTCCAGACCGGGGGTGGCATGGGAGCAGTACTTC.

This clone was counted only a few times. The genes are TRBV7-2 and TRBJ1-5; tentatively, D is TRBD1 (5 bases). The CDR3 sequence is 13 residues long. The V gene's germline CDR1 is SGHTA and CDR2 FQGNSA. V was clipped by 5 bases and J by 5 bases, with 10 bases between them. DNA for the CDR3: TGTGCCAGCAGCGGGACTAATGATCAGCCCCAGCATTTT. This encodes CASSGTNDQPQHF.

This clone was detected only a few times. The chain couples TRBV27 to TRBJ1-5, with D possibly matching TRBD1 (5 bases). V was clipped by 6 bases and J by 4 bases, with 10 bases between them. Germline loops: CDR1 MNHEY, CDR2 SMNVEV (reference sequence). CDR3 length: 13 amino acids. The CDR3: CASSDSLNQPQHF. The CDR3 DNA sequence: TGTGCCAGCAGCGACAGCCTGAATCAGCCCCAGCATTTT.